This T cell receptor beta chain derives from a study of T-cell memory formation after mild COVID-19 (dated by TCRdb to 2020 to 2022). In the study overall: TCR sequence clusters from the two donors were found to be largely donor specific. The cohort was made up of two young adult volunteers, one female and one male, who were previously healthy. In two donors, T-cell clones that expanded and contracted after mild COVID-19 were followed by sequencing TCRalpha and TCRbeta repertoires longitudinally.

Ficoll-Paque density gradient centrifugation was the method used to isolate PBMCs. V is trimmed back by 2 bases and J by 10 bases, and the junction contains 8 bases that no gene match accounts for. From the cysteine through the phenylalanine, the CDR3 covers 14 amino acids. Just CDR3 DNA is preserved here, 42 bases in frame from base 1. Based on the germline V gene (reference sequence), the CDR1 and CDR2 sequences are SEHNR and FQNEAQ. Comments on this clonotype: It lacks a known antigen. There are no base qualities to consult, and no much larger clone falls within one base.

Points the paper makes about the study in general: Contracting CD4+ clones appeared mostly in the CM and EM memory subsets, whereas CD8+ clones were enriched in EMRA. SARS-CoV-2 specificity was not confirmed for the second-wave clones peaking on day 37. Balanced CD4/CD8 phenotypes were observed for clones contracting from day 15 to 85, whereas a bias towards CD4+ was observed for a second wave of clones expanding from day 15 to 37. The study covered only a couple of mild cases, and larger cohorts including severe cases with pre-infection samples were considered necessary. Some responding clones were found in pre-infection memory, which suggests that pre-existing cross-reactive memory T cells took part in the SARS-CoV-2 response.

Data came from an Illumina NovaSeq 6000. Using 5'RACE with constant-segment primers, TCRalpha and TCRbeta cDNA libraries were constructed, with sample barcodes and unique molecular identifiers added in the process. RNA was extracted from every sample with Trizol reagent. Library amplification was performed in two PCR steps, and a second sample barcode and Illumina TruSeq adapters were introduced in the second step. Libraries were sequenced on an Illumina NovaSeq with 2 x 150 bp paired-end reads. On the authors' methods: The reads were demultiplexed and collapsed into UMI-guided consensus sequences using migec v1.2.7. With mixcr v2.1.11, UMI consensuses were aligned to TRA and TRB V and J templates and assembled into clonotypes. Clonotypes were classified as expanded or contracted when called significant by both edgeR and NoisET, with noise models trained on biological replicates. For edgeR calls, the thresholds were a false discovery rate-adjusted p below 0.01 and a log2 fold-change of 1. As an exploratory analysis of dynamics, max-normalized trajectories of the 1000 most abundant clonotypes were examined with PCA combined with hierarchical clustering. Separately sequenced CD4+ and CD8+ repertoires were used to assign a CD4 or CD8 phenotype to each responding clone. Using fastp at Q25 and MiXCR, TCRdb reprocessed the public reads and kept productive beta chains. For every CDR3 protein sequence, its rows merge into one entry that carries the most common genes and DNA. The V and J calls and clone size come from TCRdb's table, not from the authors' own analysis. A total of about 250,000 distinct CDR3 sequences appear in this sample, 16% of them only once. 3.5% of the sample belongs to the ten largest clones.

The chain joins TRBV7-9 to TRBJ2-1, with 7 bases in between that match TRBD1. The sequenced material came from PBMCs or a T cell subset sorted from them (not recorded which). This TCR was sampled from a young man who had mild COVID-19 (a few samples of this study predate the infection). The sample titles of this study are shuffled in the database, so cell type and time point are left out; the donor was told from shared clones. CDR3 region: CASSLKGAQGEQFF. The nucleotides read TGTGCCAGCAGCTTAAAGGGGGCCCAGGGGGAGCAGTTCTTC.